This TCR beta chain emerged from a study of STAT3 mutations in large granular lymphocyte leukemia. Study-wide background: Canonical activating STAT3 mutations were detected in roughly half of the longitudinally sequenced T-LGLL patients. Immunosuppressive therapy was given to more than half of T-LGLL patients. Points from the study as a whole: Every T-LGLL patient had at least one immunodominant TCRbeta clonotype. TCR clonotype switching after therapy occurred in about 30% of the 18 patients.

TCRbeta libraries averaged about 43,000 productive templates per sample. TCRdb keeps only in-frame clones here, not all; method: immunoSEQ multiplex PCR. This sample has about 15,000 clones, with around nine tenths found just once. From germline, CDR1 is SGHNT and CDR2 YYREEE (reference sequence). The V gene end was trimmed by 4 bases and the J gene end by 10 bases; junction bases not matched to a gene: 7. The CDR3 has 12 residues. In the case of this clone: Its target is unknown.

Material: peripheral blood mononuclear cells. The rearrangement uses TRBV5-4 and TRBJ2-7, with TRBD1 matching 8 bases. The TCR sequence derives from a woman in her forties or fifties with T-cell large granular lymphocyte leukemia. Some clones in this sample may be carry-over from other donors' samples. CDR3 nucleotide sequence: TGTGCCAGCAGCCGGGACAGGAGGTCACAGTACTTC. The encoded protein is CASSRDRRSQYF.